The 16 T cell receptor beta chains reported below all come from one sample, sequenced in a study of blood T cell repertoires in COVID-19. Libraries were prepared by immunoSEQ multiplex PCR; TCRdb keeps only in-frame clonotypes and omits some of them. This sample has 200,000 to 300,000 clones, with roughly 90% found just once. The source material was peripheral blood. Every receptor here comes from a man aged 55 to 70 who had recovered from COVID-19.

This clone came up once. This chain links TRBV6-1 with TRBJ1-2, with TRBD1 identical over 9 bases. The germline V gene has CDR1 MNHNS and CDR2 SASEGT. Trimming at V came to 3 bases and at J to 7 bases, leaving 3 bases not matched to a gene. This CDR3 comprises 13 residues. CDR3 sequence (DNA): TGTGCCAGCAGTGAGCCGACAGGGGGTGGCTACACCTTC. This translates into CASSEPTGGGYTF.

The chain recombines TRBV19 with TRBJ1-2; TRBD1 agrees at 8 bases. The CDR3 length is 15 residues. Trimming removed 4 bases from V and 6 bases from J; junction bases left unmatched: 10. Germline CDR1 and CDR2: LNHDA and SQIVND (reference sequence). The CDR3 spells CASSKSQGAPNGYTF. In DNA, the CDR3 is TGTGCCAGTAGTAAATCGCAGGGGGCCCCTAATGGCTACACCTTC.

This clone was seen only once. This chain links TRBV7-9 with TRBJ1-5; maybe TRBD1 (5 bases). The CDR3 consists of 15 residues. The V and J ends lost 5 bases and 0 bases respectively, with 11 bases between them. Germline CDR1 SEHNR, CDR2 FQNEAQ (reference sequence). CDR3 bases: TGTGCCAGCAGCACACAGGAAAATAGCAATCAGCCCCAGCATTTT. Translating gives CASSTQENSNQPQHF.

The J gene is TRBJ1-3, the V gene TRBV6-5; no reliable D call. V was pared by 5 bases and J by 0 bases, with 11 bases between. The germline V gene encodes CDR1 MNHEY and CDR2 SVGAGI. The CDR3 loop spans 15 amino acids. The CDR3 DNA sequence: TGTGCCAGCAGTCGGGAAGGGAGCTCTGGAAACACCATATATTTT. This sequence encodes CASSREGSSGNTIYF.

The rearrangement uses TRBV7-3 and TRBJ2-6; a possible D gene is TRBD2 (5 bases). Per germline, CDR1 SGHTA and CDR2 FQGTGA. This CDR3 has 18 residues. Trimming pared 5 bases from V and 4 bases from J, leaving 21 bases between. In nucleotides, the CDR3 is TGTGCCAGCAGCCGACTATCACCAGCCGAGTCCGGGGCCAACGTCCTGACTTTC. Amino acids: CASSRLSPAESGANVLTF. The whole variable domain, filled in from reference TRBV7-3 and TRBJ2-6, reads GAGVSQTPSNKVTEKGKYVELRCDPISGHTALYWYRQSLGQGPEFLIYFQGTGAADDSGLPNDRFFAVRPEGSVSTLKIQRTERGDSAVYLCASSRLSPAESGANVLTFGAGSRLTVL.

The J gene is TRBJ1-2, the V gene TRBV9; TRBD1 agrees at 9 bases. This CDR3 region has 14 residues. Trimming removed 5 bases from V and 5 bases from J; junction bases left unmatched: 7. Germline lookup yields CDR1 SGDLS and CDR2 YYNGEE. The CDR3 loop is CASRGDREGYGYTF. CDR3 bases: TGTGCCAGCAGGGGGGACAGGGAGGGATATGGCTACACCTTC.

The chain combines TRBV5-1 with TRBJ2-7; a possible D gene is TRBD1 (6 bases). CDR1 and CDR2 (germline): SGHRS, YFSETQ. The CDR3 spans 17 residues. Trimming left V 0 bases short and J 1 base short, with 17 bases between. The CDR3 nucleotides are TGCGCCAGCAGCTTGGGGTTTGTAAGAGGGGGATCCTACGAGCAGTACTTC. Translated, it gives CASSLGFVRGGSYEQYF. Supplemented by reference TRBV5-1 and TRBJ2-7, the full variable domain reads KAGVTQTPRYLIKTRGQQVTLSCSPISGHRSVSWYQQTPGQGLQFLFEYFSETQRNKGNFPGRFSGRQFSNSRSEMNVSTLELGDSALYLCASSLGFVRGGSYEQYFGPGTRLTVT.

The chain employs TRBV19 and TRBJ2-7, with 7 bases fitting TRBD1. CDR3 length: 13 residues. CDR1 and CDR2 (germline): LNHDA, SQIVND (reference sequence). Trimming took 5 bases from V and 5 from J; bases not matched to a gene: 6. The CDR3 DNA sequence: TGTGCCAGTAGTCCGTGGGACAGCCACGAGCAGTACTTC. This translates into CASSPWDSHEQYF.

The chain carries TRBV7-3 and TRBJ1-1; 7 nucleotides match TRBD1. Germline lookup yields CDR1 SGHTA and CDR2 FQGTGA. J gave up 3 bases and V 5 bases, and 3 bases lay outside the gene matches. This CDR3 is 13 amino acids long. CDR3 loop: CASSPGQYTEAFF. Written as DNA, the CDR3 is TGTGCCAGCAGCCCGGGACAGTACACTGAAGCTTTCTTT.

The chain employs TRBV18 and TRBJ1-3; no firm D call. V dropped 0 bases and J dropped 2 bases, with 8 bases sitting between them. The CDR3 length is 15 residues. Germline V gene sequence: CDR1 KGHSH, CDR2 LQKENI. CDR3 in DNA: TGTGCCAGCTCACCACCGAGGGCGGCTGGAAACACCATATATTTT. Protein: CASSPPRAAGNTIYF.

The gene calls are TRBV7-3 and TRBJ2-2; 7 positions agree with TRBD1. Germline V lookup: CDR1 SGHTA, CDR2 FQGTGA. The trim removed 4 bases at V and 4 bases at J, leaving 9 bases unmatched. This CDR3 contains 16 residues. The CDR3 sequence is CASSYDRAVSTGELFF. The DNA of the CDR3 is TGTGCCAGCAGCTACGACAGGGCTGTAAGCACCGGGGAGCTGTTTTTT.

A word on this clone: One end of the junction fails to match germline, which may point to a read error. The J gene is TRBJ2-1, the V gene TRBV6-4; 9 nucleotides line up with TRBD2. CDR3 size: 13 residues. Germline V lookup: CDR1 MRHNA, CDR2 SNTAGT. The CDR3 bases are TGTGCCAGCAGTGAGATCGCTAGCGGGGCCAAGATCTTC. Its protein product is CASSEIASGAKIF.

The rearrangement uses TRBV4-1 and TRBJ2-1; possible D gene TRBD1, 7 bases. Germline V gene lookup returns CDR1 MGHRA and CDR2 YSYEKL. Trimming removed 2 bases at V and 3 bases at J, with 14 bases between. This CDR3 contains 16 residues. CDR3 amino acids: CASSQLVQGGYNEQFF. CDR3 DNA sequence: TGCGCCAGCAGCCAACTCGTCCAGGGGGGCTACAATGAGCAGTTCTTC.

The chain recombines TRBV5-1 with TRBJ2-1, with D possibly TRBD2 on 6 matching bases. V was pared by 0 bases and J by 5 bases, with 12 bases between. The CDR3 has 15 residues. CDR1 is SGHRS and CDR2 is YFSETQ in the germline V gene. The CDR3 nucleotides are TGCGCCAGCAGCTTGGCGGACTACGGTAACAATGAGCAGTTCTTC. This codes for CASSLADYGNNEQFF.

The chain is built from TRBV5-1 and TRBJ2-2, with a possible D match to TRBD1 (5 bases). There are 15 residues in the CDR3. Germline CDR1 reads SGHRS; CDR2 reads YFSETQ. Trimming pared 1 base from V and 4 bases from J, leaving 11 bases between. Here the CDR3 reads CASSLIPRGTGELFF. CDR3 DNA: TGCGCCAGCAGCTTGATCCCTAGGGGCACCGGGGAGCTGTTTTTT.

The chain is built from TRBV5-5 and TRBJ2-3, with TRBD2 matching 11 bases. The V gene end was trimmed by 3 bases and the J gene end by 0 bases; junction bases not matched to a gene: 9. The CDR3 covers 18 residues. Germline V gene lookup returns CDR1 SGHKS and CDR2 YYEKEE (reference sequence). For the CDR3, the DNA is TGTGCCAGCAGCTCCGGGACTAGCGGCCAACCTAGCACAGATACGCAGTATTTT. Its translation is CASSSGTSGQPSTDTQYF.